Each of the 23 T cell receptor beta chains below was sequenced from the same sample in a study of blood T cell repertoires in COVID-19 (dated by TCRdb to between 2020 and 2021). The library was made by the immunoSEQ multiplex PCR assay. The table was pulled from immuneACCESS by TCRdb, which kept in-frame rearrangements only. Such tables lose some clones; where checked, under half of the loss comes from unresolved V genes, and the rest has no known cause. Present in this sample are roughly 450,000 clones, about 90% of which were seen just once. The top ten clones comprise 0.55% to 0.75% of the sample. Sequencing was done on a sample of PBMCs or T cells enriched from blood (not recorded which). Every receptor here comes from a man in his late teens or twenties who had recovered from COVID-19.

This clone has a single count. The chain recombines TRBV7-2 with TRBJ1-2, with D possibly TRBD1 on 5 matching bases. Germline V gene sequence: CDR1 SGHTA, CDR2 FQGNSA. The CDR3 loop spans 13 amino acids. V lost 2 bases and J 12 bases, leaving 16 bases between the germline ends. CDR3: CASSLTVRDLHTF. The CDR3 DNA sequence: TGTGCCAGCAGCTTAACGGTCAGGGATCTCCACACCTTC.

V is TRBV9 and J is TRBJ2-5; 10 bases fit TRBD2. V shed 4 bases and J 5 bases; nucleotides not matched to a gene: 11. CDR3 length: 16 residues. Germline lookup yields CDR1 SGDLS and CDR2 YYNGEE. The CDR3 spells CASSPGTSEGFETQYF. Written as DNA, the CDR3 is TGTGCCAGCAGCCCGGGGACTAGCGAAGGGTTTGAGACCCAGTACTTC.

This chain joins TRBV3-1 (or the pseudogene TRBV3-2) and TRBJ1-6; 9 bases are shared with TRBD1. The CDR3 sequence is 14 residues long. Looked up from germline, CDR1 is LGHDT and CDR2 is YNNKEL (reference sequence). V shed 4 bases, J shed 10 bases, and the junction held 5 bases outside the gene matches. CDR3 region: CASSRDRVGSPLHF. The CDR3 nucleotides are TGTGCCAGCAGCCGGGACAGGGTTGGGTCACCCCTCCACTTT.

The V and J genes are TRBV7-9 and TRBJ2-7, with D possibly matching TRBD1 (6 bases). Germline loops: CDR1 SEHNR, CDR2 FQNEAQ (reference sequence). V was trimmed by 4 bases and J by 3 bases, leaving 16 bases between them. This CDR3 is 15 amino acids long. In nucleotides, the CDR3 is TGTGCCAGCAGCTCTACCGGGACACCGCTCTACGAGCAGTACTTC. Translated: CASSSTGTPLYEQYF.

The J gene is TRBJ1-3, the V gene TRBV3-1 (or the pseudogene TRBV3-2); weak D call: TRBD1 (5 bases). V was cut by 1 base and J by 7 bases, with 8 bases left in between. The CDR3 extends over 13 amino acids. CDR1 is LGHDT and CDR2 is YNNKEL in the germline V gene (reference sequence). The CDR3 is CASSQVAGNTIYF. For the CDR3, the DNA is TGTGCCAGCAGCCAAGTTGCAGGGAACACCATATATTTT.

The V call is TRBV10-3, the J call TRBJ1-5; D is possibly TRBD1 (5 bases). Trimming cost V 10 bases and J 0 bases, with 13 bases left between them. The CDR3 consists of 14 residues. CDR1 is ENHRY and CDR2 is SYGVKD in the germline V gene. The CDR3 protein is CASWRGGSNQPQHF. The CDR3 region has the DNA TGTGCCAGCTGGAGGGGAGGTAGCAATCAGCCCCAGCATTTT.

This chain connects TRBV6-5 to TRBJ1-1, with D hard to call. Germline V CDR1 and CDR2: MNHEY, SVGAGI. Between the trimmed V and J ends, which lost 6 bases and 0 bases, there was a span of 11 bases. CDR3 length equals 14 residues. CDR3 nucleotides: TGTGCCAGCAGGGCAGGCGGGATGAACACTGAAGCTTTCTTT. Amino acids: CASRAGGMNTEAFF.

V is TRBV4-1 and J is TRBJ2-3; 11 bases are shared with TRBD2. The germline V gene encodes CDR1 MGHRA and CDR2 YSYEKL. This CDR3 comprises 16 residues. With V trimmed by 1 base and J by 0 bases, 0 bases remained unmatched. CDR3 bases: TGCGCCAGCAGCCAAGGGACTAGCGGGAGCACAGATACGCAGTATTTT. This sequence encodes CASSQGTSGSTDTQYF.

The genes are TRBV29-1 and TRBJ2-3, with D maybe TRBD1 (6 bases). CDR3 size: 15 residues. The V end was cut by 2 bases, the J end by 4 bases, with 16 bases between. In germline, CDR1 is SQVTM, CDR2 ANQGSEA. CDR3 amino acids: CSVELGGWGPDTQYF. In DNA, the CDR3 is TGCAGCGTTGAATTGGGCGGATGGGGGCCAGATACGCAGTATTTT.

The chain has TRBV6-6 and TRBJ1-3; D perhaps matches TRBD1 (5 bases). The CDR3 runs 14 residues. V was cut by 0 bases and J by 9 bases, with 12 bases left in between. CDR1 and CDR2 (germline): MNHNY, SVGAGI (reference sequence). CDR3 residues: CASSYSDGGGTIYF. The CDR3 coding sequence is TGTGCCAGCAGTTACTCGGACGGGGGGGGCACCATATATTTT.

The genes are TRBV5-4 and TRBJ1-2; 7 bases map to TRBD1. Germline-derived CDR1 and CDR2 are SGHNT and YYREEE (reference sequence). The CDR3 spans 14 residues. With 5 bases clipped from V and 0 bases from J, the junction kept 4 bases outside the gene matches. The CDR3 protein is CASRPDRPNYGYTF. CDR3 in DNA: TGTGCCAGCAGACCGGACAGGCCTAACTATGGCTACACCTTC.

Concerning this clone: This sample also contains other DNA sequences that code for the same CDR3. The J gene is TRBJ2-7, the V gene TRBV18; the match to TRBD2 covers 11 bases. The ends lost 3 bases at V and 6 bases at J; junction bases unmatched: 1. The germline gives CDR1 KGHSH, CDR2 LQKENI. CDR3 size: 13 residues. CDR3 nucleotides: TGTGCCAGCTCACCCGGACTAGCGGGCGAGCAGTACTTC. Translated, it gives CASSPGLAGEQYF.

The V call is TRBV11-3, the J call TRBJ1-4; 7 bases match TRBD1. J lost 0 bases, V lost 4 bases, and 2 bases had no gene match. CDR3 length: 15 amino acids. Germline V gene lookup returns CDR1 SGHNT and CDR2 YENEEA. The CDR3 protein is CASSSGQATNEKLFF. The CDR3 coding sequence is TGTGCCAGCAGCTCAGGACAGGCAACTAATGAAAAACTGTTTTTT.

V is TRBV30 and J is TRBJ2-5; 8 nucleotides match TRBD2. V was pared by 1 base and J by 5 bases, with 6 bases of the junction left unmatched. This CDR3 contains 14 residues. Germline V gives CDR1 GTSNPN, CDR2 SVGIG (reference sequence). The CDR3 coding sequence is TGTGCCTGGAGTGCGGGAGGGCCATGGGAGACCCAGTACTTC. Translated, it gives CAWSAGGPWETQYF.

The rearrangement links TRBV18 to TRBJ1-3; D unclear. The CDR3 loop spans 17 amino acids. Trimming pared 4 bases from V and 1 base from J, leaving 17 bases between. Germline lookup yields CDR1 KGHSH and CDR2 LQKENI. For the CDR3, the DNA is TGTGCCAGCTCACTTTACGGGAGTTCTGTATCTGGAAACACCATATATTTT. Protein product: CASSLYGSSVSGNTIYF.

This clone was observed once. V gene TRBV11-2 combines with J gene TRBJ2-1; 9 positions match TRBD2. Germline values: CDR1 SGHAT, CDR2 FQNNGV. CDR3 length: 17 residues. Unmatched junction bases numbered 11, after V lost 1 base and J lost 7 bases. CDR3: CASSLAASGITGNEQFF. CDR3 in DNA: TGTGCCAGCAGCTTAGCGGCTAGCGGGATCACAGGGAATGAGCAGTTCTTC. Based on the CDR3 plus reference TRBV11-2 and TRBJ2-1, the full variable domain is EAGVAQSPRYKIIEKRQSVAFWCNPISGHATLYWYQQILGQGPKLLIQFQNNGVVDDSQLPKDRFSAERLKGVDSTLKIQPAKLEDSAVYLCASSLAASGITGNEQFFGPGTRLTVL.

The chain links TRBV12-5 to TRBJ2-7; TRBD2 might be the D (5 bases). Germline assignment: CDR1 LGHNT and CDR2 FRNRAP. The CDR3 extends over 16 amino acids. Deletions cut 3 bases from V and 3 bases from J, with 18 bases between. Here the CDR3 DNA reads TGTGCTAGTGGTTTCGACCGGGGAATGGATTACTACGAGCAGTACTTC. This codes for CASGFDRGMDYYEQYF.

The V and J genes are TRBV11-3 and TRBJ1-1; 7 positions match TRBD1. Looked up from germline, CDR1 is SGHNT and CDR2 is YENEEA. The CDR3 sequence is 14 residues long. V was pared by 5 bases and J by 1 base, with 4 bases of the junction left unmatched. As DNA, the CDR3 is TGTGCCAGCAGCCCGGGACAGCCGAACACTGAAGCTTTCTTT. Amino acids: CASSPGQPNTEAFF.

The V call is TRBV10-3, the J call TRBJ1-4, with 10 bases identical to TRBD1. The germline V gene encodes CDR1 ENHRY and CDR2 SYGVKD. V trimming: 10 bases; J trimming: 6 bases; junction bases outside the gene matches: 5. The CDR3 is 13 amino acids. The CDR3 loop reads CASSGTGDEKLFF. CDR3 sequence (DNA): TGTGCCAGCAGCGGGACAGGGGATGAAAAACTGTTTTTT.

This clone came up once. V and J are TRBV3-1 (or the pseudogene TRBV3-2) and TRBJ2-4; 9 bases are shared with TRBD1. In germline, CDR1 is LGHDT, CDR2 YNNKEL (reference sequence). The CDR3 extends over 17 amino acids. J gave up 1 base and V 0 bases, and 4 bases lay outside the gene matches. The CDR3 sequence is CASSQDWTGVAKNIQYF. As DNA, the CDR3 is TGTGCCAGCAGCCAAGACTGGACAGGGGTGGCCAAAAACATTCAGTACTTC.

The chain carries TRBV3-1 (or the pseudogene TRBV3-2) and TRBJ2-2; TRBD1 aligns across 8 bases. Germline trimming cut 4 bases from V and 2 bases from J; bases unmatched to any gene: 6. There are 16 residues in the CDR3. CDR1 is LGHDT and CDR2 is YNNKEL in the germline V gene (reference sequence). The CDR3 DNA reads TGTGCCAGCAGCCGGGCAGGGGGCGTAAACACCGGGGAGCTGTTTTTT. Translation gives CASSRAGGVNTGELFF.

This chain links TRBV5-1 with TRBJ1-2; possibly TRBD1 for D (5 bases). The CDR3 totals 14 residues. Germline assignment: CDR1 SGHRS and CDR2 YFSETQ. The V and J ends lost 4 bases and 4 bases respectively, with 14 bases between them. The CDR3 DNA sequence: TGCGCCAGCAGCCCCGACCCCGGGGGCTATGGCTACACCTTC. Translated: CASSPDPGGYGYTF.

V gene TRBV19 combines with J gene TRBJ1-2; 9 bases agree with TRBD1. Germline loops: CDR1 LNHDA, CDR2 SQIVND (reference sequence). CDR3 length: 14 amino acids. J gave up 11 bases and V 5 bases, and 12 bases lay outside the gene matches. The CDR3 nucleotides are TGTGCCAGTAGTCCGACGGGACAGGGCACGAGTTACACCTTC. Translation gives CASSPTGQGTSYTF.